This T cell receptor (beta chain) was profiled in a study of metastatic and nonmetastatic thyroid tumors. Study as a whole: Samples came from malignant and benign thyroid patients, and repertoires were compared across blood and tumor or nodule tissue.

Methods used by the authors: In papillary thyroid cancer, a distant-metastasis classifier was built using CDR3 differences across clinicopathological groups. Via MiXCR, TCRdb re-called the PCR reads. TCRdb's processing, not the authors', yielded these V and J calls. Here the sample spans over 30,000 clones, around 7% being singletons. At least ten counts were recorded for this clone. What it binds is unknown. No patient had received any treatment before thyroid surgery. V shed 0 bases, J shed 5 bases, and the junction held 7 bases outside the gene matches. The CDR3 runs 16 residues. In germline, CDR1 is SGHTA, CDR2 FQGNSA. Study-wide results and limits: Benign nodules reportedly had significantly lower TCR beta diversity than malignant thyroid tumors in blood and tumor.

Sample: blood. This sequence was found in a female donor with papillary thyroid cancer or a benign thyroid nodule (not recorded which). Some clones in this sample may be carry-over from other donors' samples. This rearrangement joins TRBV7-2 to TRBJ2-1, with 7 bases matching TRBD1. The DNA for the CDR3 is TGTGCCAGCAGCTTAGCGGTGACAGGGACCCACAATGAGCAGTTCTTC. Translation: CASSLAVTGTHNEQFF. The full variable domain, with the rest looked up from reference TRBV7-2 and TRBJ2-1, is GAGVSQSPSNKVTEKGKDVELRCDPISGHTALYWYRQSLGQGLEFLIYFQGNSAPDKSGLPSDRFSAERTGGSVSTLTIQRTQQEDSAVYLCASSLAVTGTHNEQFFGPGTRLTVL.